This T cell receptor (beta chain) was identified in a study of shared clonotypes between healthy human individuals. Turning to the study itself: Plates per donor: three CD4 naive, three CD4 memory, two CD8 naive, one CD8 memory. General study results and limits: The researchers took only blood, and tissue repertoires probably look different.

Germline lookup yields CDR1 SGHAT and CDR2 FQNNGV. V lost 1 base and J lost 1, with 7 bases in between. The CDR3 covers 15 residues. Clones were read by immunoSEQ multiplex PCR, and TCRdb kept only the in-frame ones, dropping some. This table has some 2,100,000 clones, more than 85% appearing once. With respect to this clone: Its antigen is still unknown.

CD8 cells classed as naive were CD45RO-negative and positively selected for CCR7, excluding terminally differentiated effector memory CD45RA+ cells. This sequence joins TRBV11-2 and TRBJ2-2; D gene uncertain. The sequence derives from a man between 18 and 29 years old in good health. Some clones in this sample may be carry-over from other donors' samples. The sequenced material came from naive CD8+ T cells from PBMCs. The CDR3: CASSLVLGNTGELFF. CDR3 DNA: TGTGCCAGCAGCTTAGTTCTTGGGAACACCGGGGAGCTGTTTTTT.